The clone carrying this T cell receptor beta chain was picked up many times. Its cognate antigen is unknown. The data originate from a study of tumor-infiltrating lymphocytes in primary liver carcinoma. Starting material for RNA and DNA co-extraction consisted of about 17-30 mg of unsorted bulk tissue. Study observations and caveats: Only about 8-25% of top clones were detected in each of the five tumor regions. Blood fell significantly below tumors in its top-250-clone fraction (p = 0.039).

The V and J ends lost 3 bases and 3 bases respectively, with 15 bases between them. Germline V gene lookup returns CDR1 MNHNY and CDR2 SVGAGI (reference sequence). There are 15 residues in the CDR3. TCR beta cDNA was reverse-transcribed from 450 to 500 ng of total RNA. The reaction used a constant-region primer and ProtoScript II reverse transcriptase. Researchers made the TCR beta libraries by running three nested multiplex PCR rounds with slightly modified ARM-PCR. In the first two PCR rounds, TRBV1-TRBV30 forward primers were paired with a C-beta reverse primer, and each round lasted nine to ten cycles. In TCRdb, the multiplex PCR reads were re-called with MiXCR into one record per CDR3 protein. The sample contains roughly 100,000 distinct CDR3 sequences, around 73% of which appear only once.

The receptor was derived from a woman in her fifties or sixties with primary liver carcinoma and hepatitis B virus infection. The chain carries TRBV6-6 and TRBJ2-7, with D possibly TRBD2 on 6 matching bases. The sample comprised liver tumor tissue from sampling region 2. Documented subset: tumor region T2, inferior pole. The CDR3 here is CASSYDPGGYYEQYF. CDR3 bases: TGTGCCAGCAGTTATGACCCAGGAGGGTACTACGAGCAGTACTTC.